Listed below are T cell receptor beta chains from one sample, sequenced in a study of early T cells in non-severe SARS-CoV-2 infection. Using its own MiXCR run on the 5' RACE reads, TCRdb lists one record per CDR3 protein. The sample lists about 80,000 distinct CDR3 sequences; over 9% were seen once. The sequencing input was whole blood. These receptors were collected from an adult who was a healthcare worker with PCR-confirmed SARS-CoV-2 infection or an uninfected control (not recorded which). Each CDR3 is given with its conserved first and last residue. The order of the fields is J gene, D gene, V gene, clone size, CDR3 DNA, CDR3 protein. The D gene is left open where the match is weak. Not all rows give a size; the values are once, few, many and, for expanded clones, a class.

TRBJ2-3 | - | TRBV4-1 | once | TGCGCCAGCAGCCCTGGGCGGTACACAGATACGCAGTATTTT | CASSPGRYTDTQYF
TRBJ1-6 | - | TRBV6-5 | many | TGTGCCAGCAGTAGAGGGAATTCACCCCTCCACTTT | CASSRGNSPLHF
TRBJ2-7 | TRBD2 | TRBV20-1 | few | TGCAGTGCTGCCCCGACTAGCGGACCCTACGAGCAGTACTTC | CSAAPTSGPYEQYF
TRBJ2-7 | - | TRBV18 | few | TGTGCCAGCTCCGCCGGGAAGGTAGGGCCCCATCTCTACGAGCAGTACTTC | CASSAGKVGPHLYEQYF
TRBJ2-3 | - | TRBV6-1 | many | TGTGCCAGCAGTGGACGGACACTCACAGATACGCAGTATTTT | CASSGRTLTDTQYF
TRBJ1-3 | - | TRBV11-2 | many | TGTGCCAGCAGCTTAGGATGGTACGGAAACACCATATATTTT | CASSLGWYGNTIYF
TRBJ2-7 | TRBD1 | TRBV27 | - | TGTGCCAGCAGGTTGTGGGACAGGGGGCACGAGCAGTACTTC | CASRLWDRGHEQYF
TRBJ2-4 | - | TRBV10-3 | many | TGTGCCATCAGTGAGTCTAGACCTCTGGCCAAAAACATTCAGTACTTC | CAISESRPLAKNIQYF
TRBJ2-6 | - | TRBV7-3 | many | TGTGCCAGCAGCTTACAGGGGACTAAACCCTCTGGGGCCAACGTCCTGACTTTC | CASSLQGTKPSGANVLTF
TRBJ2-7 | - | TRBV2 | few | TGTGCCAGCAGTGAAGTCGGTAGCTCCTACGAGCAGTACTTC | CASSEVGSSYEQYF
TRBJ1-5 | - | TRBV10-2 | many | TGCGCCAGCAGTGAGCCCGACCACTATCAGCCCCAGCATTTT | CASSEPDHYQPQHF
TRBJ2-1 | - | TRBV3-1 | few | TGTGCCAGCAGCCAAGATTTTCCTAGCCCCGCAAATTACAATGAGCAGTTCTTC | CASSQDFPSPANYNEQFF
TRBJ2-1 | - | TRBV27 | many | TGTGCCAGCAGTTTATACCCCCCGCAAAGAGGCAATGAGCAGTTCTTC | CASSLYPPQRGNEQFF
TRBJ1-2 | - | TRBV7-9 | many | TGTGCCAGCAGCCCCTCCCCTGCAGCAAACTATGGCTACACCTTC | CASSPSPAANYGYTF
TRBJ2-1 | TRBD2 | TRBV7-3 | many | TGTGCCAGCAGCTCGGGACTAGGGAGGGATGAGCAGTTCTTC | CASSSGLGRDEQFF
TRBJ2-1 | - | TRBV5-4 | few | TGTGCCAGCAGCATATCTAGTGCCTCATTCAATGAGCAGTTCTTC | CASSISSASFNEQFF
TRBJ2-1 | - | TRBV2 | few | TGTGCCAGCAGTGAGCAGGGCAGTGAGCAGTTCTTC | CASSEQGSEQFF
TRBJ2-2 | TRBD1 | TRBV27 | many | TGTGCCAGCAAGACAGGGGTGGGGGAGCTGTTTTTT | CASKTGVGELFF
TRBJ1-6 | - | TRBV28 | once | TGTGCCAGCAGTTTTTCGTATGCACCCCTCCACTTT | CASSFSYAPLHF
TRBJ2-5 | - | TRBV7-2 | many | TGTGCCAGCAGCTCCCCCCCAGAGACCCAGTACTTC | CASSSPPETQYF
TRBJ2-7 | - | TRBV3-1 | many | TGTGCCAGCAGCCAAGCCCGTAGCTCCTACGAGCAGTACTTC | CASSQARSSYEQYF
TRBJ2-5 | TRBD2 | TRBV7-2 | - | TGTGCCAGCAGCCGTCTAGCGGGACTACAACAAGAGACCCAGTACTTC | CASSRLAGLQQETQYF
TRBJ2-3 | TRBD1 | TRBV27 | - | TGTGCCAGCAGTGGGGGACAGGGCACAGATACGCAGTATTTT | CASSGGQGTDTQYF
TRBJ2-1 | - | TRBV6-1 | many | TGTGCCAGCAGTGAAGCTAGCGCCTTAGGAAACAATGAGCAGTTCTTC | CASSEASALGNNEQFF
TRBJ2-1 | TRBD2 | TRBV11-2 | many | TGTGCCAGCAGCGCAACTAGCGGGAGCCGGGGAGAGCAGTTCTTC | CASSATSGSRGEQFF
TRBJ2-1 | TRBD2 | TRBV6-6 | - | TGTGCCAGCAGCGCACCTTGGACTAGCGGGAGGGCCCGCAGGAATGAGCAGTTCTTC | CASSAPWTSGRARRNEQFF
TRBJ1-5 | - | TRBV5-6 | few | TGTGCCAGCAGCTCCTCGACAGAGCTTCAGCCCCAGCATTTT | CASSSSTELQPQHF
TRBJ1-5 | - | TRBV6-6 | many | TGTGCCAGCAGTTCCGCCAATACTCAGCCCCAGCATTTT | CASSSANTQPQHF
TRBJ2-5 | - | TRBV11-2 | - | TGTGCCAGCAGCGCCGGTGAGACCCAGTACTTC | CASSAGETQYF
TRBJ1-6 | - | TRBV2 | many | TGTGCCAGCAGGGGACAAGGGAGGAATTCACCCCTCCACTTT | CASRGQGRNSPLHF
TRBJ1-5 | - | TRBV6-1 | many | TGTGCCAGCAGTGACAGCCATAGCAATCAGCCCCAGCATTTT | CASSDSHSNQPQHF
TRBJ2-1 | - | TRBV20-1 | few | TGCAGTGCTAGAGGGCAGGGAAGTGGGGGCTCCTACAATGAGCAGTTCTTC | CSARGQGSGGSYNEQFF
TRBJ2-7 | TRBD2 | TRBV7-2 | few | TGTGCCAGCAGCTTAGGAGCGGGAGTCGTACCCTACGAGCAGTACTTC | CASSLGAGVVPYEQYF
TRBJ1-1 | TRBD1 | TRBV9 | - | TGTGCCAGGAGCGTAGGGACAGTCCCCGTCGAAGCTTTCTTT | CARSVGTVPVEAFF
TRBJ2-1 | TRBD2 | TRBV28 | few | TGTGCCAGCGGGGCGGGAGGCCTGTTTGAGCAGTTCTTC | CASGAGGLFEQFF
TRBJ2-7 | - | TRBV5-1 | many | TGCGCCAGCAGCTTGAGAGGTGAAACCTACTACGAGCAGTACTTC | CASSLRGETYYEQYF
TRBJ2-1 | TRBD1 | TRBV7-2 | many | TGTGCCAGCAGCTTAGCCCCGGGACAGTACAATGAGCAGTTCTTC | CASSLAPGQYNEQFF
TRBJ2-5 | - | TRBV11-2 | many | TGTGCCAGCAGCTTAAGGGGGAGGACGGAGACCCAGTACTTC | CASSLRGRTETQYF
TRBJ1-1 | TRBD1 | TRBV12-3/TRBV12-4 | many | TGTGCCAGCAGCTGGGACAGTCCAACTGAAGCTTTCTTT | CASSWDSPTEAFF
TRBJ2-7 | - | TRBV24-1 | - | TGTGCCACCAGTGATTTGTACAGCCCCTACGAGCAGTACTTC | CATSDLYSPYEQYF
TRBJ2-7 | TRBD2 | TRBV27 | many | TGTGCCAGCAGTATCTCGCTAGCGGAAAGAACCTACGAGCAGTACTTC | CASSISLAERTYEQYF
TRBJ2-6 | TRBD1 | TRBV10-3 | - | TGTGCCATCAGTGTCGCCGGGACAGGTTTTACTGGGGCCAACGTCCTGACTTTC | CAISVAGTGFTGANVLTF
TRBJ2-7 | - | TRBV5-5 | many | TGTGCCAGCAGCGTCAAGTCTAGCGAGACCTACGAGCAGTACTTC | CASSVKSSETYEQYF
TRBJ2-7 | - | TRBV5-1 | many | TGCGCCAGCAGTAGGGTTAACTCCTACGAGCAGTACTTC | CASSRVNSYEQYF
TRBJ2-7 | - | TRBV13 | many | TGTGCCAGCAGCTTAACAGGGATTACCTACGAGCAGTACTTC | CASSLTGITYEQYF
TRBJ2-1 | - | TRBV20-1 | - | TGCAGTGCTAGTAAGACCAATGAGCAGTTCTTC | CSASKTNEQFF
TRBJ1-1 | - | TRBV6-1 | - | TGTGCCAGCAGTGATACAGGGAGGACTGAAGTTTTCTTT | CASSDTGRTEVFF
TRBJ1-3 | TRBD1 | TRBV27 | many | TGTGCCAGCAGTTTCAGGGGGGAGACTGGAAACACCATATATTTT | CASSFRGETGNTIYF
TRBJ1-3 | - | TRBV7-9 | - | TGTGCCAGCAGCTTATCTATTAGAAACACCATATATTTT | CASSLSIRNTIYF
TRBJ2-7 | - | TRBV4-2 | many | TGTGCCAGCAGCCAAGGAGTGTACGAGCAGTACTTC | CASSQGVYEQYF